The 16 T cell receptor beta chains reported below all come from one sample, sequenced in a study of PD-1 blockade in classical Hodgkin lymphoma. Brentuximab vedotin exposure varied among the patients, all of whom had relapsed after autologous stem cell transplantation. Clones were read by immunoSEQ multiplex PCR, and TCRdb kept only the in-frame ones, dropping some. The sample carries roughly 150,000 clones, 78% recorded once. The sequences come from peripheral blood mononuclear cells (PBMCs), collected before the second cycle of nivolumab. The origin of the receptors is a human donor with classical Hodgkin lymphoma.

The rearrangement links TRBV6-6 to TRBJ1-2, with D perhaps TRBD1 (5 bases). The CDR3 extends over 14 amino acids. Looked up from germline, CDR1 is MNHNY and CDR2 is SVGAGI (reference sequence). Trimming stripped 2 bases from V and 4 bases from J, with 11 bases between. The CDR3 sequence is CASSYLGQGYGYTF. The CDR3 bases are TGTGCCAGCAGTTACCTCGGGCAGGGCTATGGCTACACCTTC.

The chain joins TRBV19 to TRBJ2-5, with D perhaps matching TRBD1 or TRBD2 (5 bases each). V shed 5 bases and J shed 0 bases, with 13 bases lying between them. Germline V gene data show CDR1 as LNHDA and CDR2 as SQIVND (reference sequence). The CDR3 is made up of 15 amino acids. The CDR3 DNA reads as TGTGCCAGTAGTTCCGGGGCCACGTACCAAGAGACCCAGTACTTC. Translation: CASSSGATYQETQYF.

The chain is built from TRBV19 and TRBJ1-2; the match to TRBD1 covers 8 bases. Germline V gene lookup returns CDR1 LNHDA and CDR2 SQIVND (reference sequence). This CDR3 is built from 16 residues. Unmatched junction bases numbered 12, after V lost 3 bases and J lost 6 bases. CDR3 in DNA: TGTGCCAGTAGTATCCCGGGACAGGCCTCCTTTAATGGCTACACCTTC. It codes for CASSIPGQASFNGYTF. The entire variable domain, with the rest obtained from reference TRBV19 and TRBJ1-2, is as follows: DGGITQSPKYLFRKEGQNVTLSCEQNLNHDAMYWYRQDPGQGLRLIYYSQIVNDFQKGDIAEGYSVSREKKESFPLTVTSAQKNPTAFYLCASSIPGQASFNGYTFGSGTRLTVV.

The table lists this clone with a count of one. V is TRBV6-5 and J is TRBJ1-5; D uncertain. The V end was cut by 0 bases, the J end by 3 bases, with 12 bases between. The germline V gene has CDR1 MNHEY and CDR2 SVGAGI. CDR3 length: 16 residues. DNA for the CDR3: TGTGCCAGCAGTTACTCGAGGGTGGGGATCAATCAGCCCCAGCATTTT. It translates to CASSYSRVGINQPQHF.

The chain carries TRBV11-2 and TRBJ2-7, with 7 positions matching TRBD1. V trimming: 5 bases; J trimming: 4 bases; junction bases outside the gene matches: 11. CDR1 and CDR2 (germline): SGHAT, FQNNGV. The CDR3 is made up of 15 amino acids. CDR3 bases: TGTGCCAGCAGCGTAATGGGGCAGGGGGTGTACGAGCAGTACTTC. Translated: CASSVMGQGVYEQYF.

This clone showed up just once. The CDR3 sequence is CASSLEGRVLGNEQFF. CDR3 in DNA: TGTGCCAGCAGCTTGGAGGGCAGGGTTTTGGGGAATGAGCAGTTCTTC. The chain uses TRBV5-5 and TRBJ2-1, with D tentatively TRBD1 (5 bases). CDR1 is SGHKS, CDR2 YYEKEE, per germline (reference sequence). There are 16 residues in the CDR3. V was cut by 0 bases and J by 7 bases, with 17 bases left in between.

This sequence joins TRBV10-3 and TRBJ2-7, with TRBD1 matching over 9 bases. Trimming removed 5 bases from V and 2 bases from J; junction bases left unmatched: 4. Germline V lookup: CDR1 ENHRY, CDR2 SYGVKD. The CDR3 sequence is 14 residues long. CDR3 region: CAISRQGGTYEQYF. The CDR3 DNA sequence: TGTGCCATCAGTAGACAGGGGGGTACCTACGAGCAGTACTTC.

The gene calls are TRBV19 and TRBJ2-2, with D maybe TRBD1 (5 bases). The CDR3 extends over 13 amino acids. The V end lost 7 bases, the J end lost 4 bases, and 10 bases lay between the germline ends. CDR1 and CDR2 from the germline V gene are LNHDA and SQIVND (reference sequence). CDR3 residues: CASTDRFTGELFF. The CDR3 DNA sequence: TGTGCCAGTACTGACAGATTCACCGGGGAGCTGTTTTTT. Full variable domain (remainder filled in from reference TRBV19 and TRBJ2-2): DGGITQSPKYLFRKEGQNVTLSCEQNLNHDAMYWYRQDPGQGLRLIYYSQIVNDFQKGDIAEGYSVSREKKESFPLTVTSAQKNPTAFYLCASTDRFTGELFFGEGSRLTVL.

This rearrangement joins TRBV6-5 to TRBJ2-1; TRBD2 might be the D (6 bases). The germline gives CDR1 MNHEY, CDR2 SVGAGI. The CDR3 has 16 amino acids. Trimming cost V 0 bases and J 6 bases, with 15 bases left between them. The CDR3 coding sequence is TGTGCCAGCAGTTACTCCTTAATGGGGCGGGGCAATGAGCAGTTCTTC. As protein: CASSYSLMGRGNEQFF.

This chain links TRBV7-9 with TRBJ2-1; D call uncertain. The CDR3 totals 15 residues. V was trimmed by 2 bases and J by 2 bases, leaving 10 bases between them. The germline CDR1 and CDR2 sequences are SEHNR and FQNEAQ (reference sequence). The CDR3 DNA follows: TGTGCCAGCAGCTTAATAGGTGATGCCTACAATGAGCAGTTCTTC. Translation: CASSLIGDAYNEQFF.

On this clone: One junction end does not reproduce the germline sequence, and a read error may be involved. The chain recombines TRBV2 with TRBJ2-5; D possibly corresponds to TRBD1 (6 bases). The end of the DNA is better explained by TRBJ2-7, so the J call may be wrong. This CDR3 region has 14 residues. CDR1 and CDR2 (germline): SNHLY, FYNNEI. CDR3 sequence: CASKRTVGSDEQYF. The CDR3 DNA reads TGTGCCAGCAAGAGGACAGTGGGCTCCGACGAGCAGTACTTC.

The CDR3: CSVDYRGGTEAFF. In nucleotides, the CDR3 is TGCAGCGTTGATTACAGGGGGGGGACTGAAGCTTTCTTT. The chain employs TRBV29-1 and TRBJ1-1; TRBD1 agrees at 8 bases. From germline, CDR1 is SQVTM and CDR2 ANQGSEA. The CDR3 sequence is 13 residues long. Unmatched junction bases numbered 5, after V lost 3 bases and J lost 5 bases.

This chain links TRBV6-6 with TRBJ1-2, with D tentatively TRBD1 (6 bases). This CDR3 has 12 residues. CDR1 and CDR2 from the germline V gene are MNHNY and SVGAGI (reference sequence). The ends were cut back, 4 bases at V and 5 bases at J, with 8 bases in the middle. The CDR3 bases are TGTGCCAGCAGTTCAGGGGCGTATGGCTACACCTTC. Translation gives CASSSGAYGYTF.

V and J are TRBV5-4 and TRBJ2-3, with 14 nucleotides matching TRBD2. The germline gives CDR1 SGHNT, CDR2 YYREEE (reference sequence). There are 20 residues in the CDR3. J lost 3 bases, V lost 2 bases, and 14 bases had no gene match. CDR3 in amino acids: CASSLAKTSGGATSTDTQYF. CDR3 nucleotides: TGTGCCAGCAGCTTAGCCAAGACTAGCGGGGGGGCCACTAGTACAGATACGCAGTATTTT.

V and J are TRBV5-6 and TRBJ1-3; tentatively, D is TRBD1 (6 bases). V was pared by 4 bases and J by 0 bases, with 11 bases between. Germline V gene lookup returns CDR1 SGHDT and CDR2 YYEEEE. The CDR3 is 15 residues long. CDR3: CASSQTDSSGNTIYF. CDR3 in DNA: TGTGCCAGCAGCCAAACGGACAGCTCTGGAAACACCATATATTTT.

The V gene is TRBV12-2, the J gene TRBJ1-5; the table's D gene call, TRBD1, was not cross checked with the DNA. TRBV12-2 is flagged as a pseudogene. The CDR3 loop spans 16 amino acids. CDR3 sequence: CASRLVRTGPNQPQHF. DNA for the CDR3: TGTGCAAGTCGCTTAGTCCGGACAGGGCCAAATCAGCCCCAGCATTTT.